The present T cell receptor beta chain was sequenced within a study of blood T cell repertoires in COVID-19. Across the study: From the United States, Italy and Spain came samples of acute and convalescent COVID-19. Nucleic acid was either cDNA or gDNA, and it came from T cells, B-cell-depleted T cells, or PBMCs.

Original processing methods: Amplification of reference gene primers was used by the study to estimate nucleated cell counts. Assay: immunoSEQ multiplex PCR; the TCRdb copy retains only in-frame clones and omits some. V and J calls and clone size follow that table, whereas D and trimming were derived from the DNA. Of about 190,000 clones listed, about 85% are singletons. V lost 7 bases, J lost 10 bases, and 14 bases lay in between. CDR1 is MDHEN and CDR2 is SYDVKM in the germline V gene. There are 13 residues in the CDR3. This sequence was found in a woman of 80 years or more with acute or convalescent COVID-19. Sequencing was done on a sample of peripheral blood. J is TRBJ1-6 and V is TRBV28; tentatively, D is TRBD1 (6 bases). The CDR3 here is CASKGEYGSPLHF. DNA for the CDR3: TGTGCCAGCAAGGGGGAATATGGATCACCCCTCCACTTT.